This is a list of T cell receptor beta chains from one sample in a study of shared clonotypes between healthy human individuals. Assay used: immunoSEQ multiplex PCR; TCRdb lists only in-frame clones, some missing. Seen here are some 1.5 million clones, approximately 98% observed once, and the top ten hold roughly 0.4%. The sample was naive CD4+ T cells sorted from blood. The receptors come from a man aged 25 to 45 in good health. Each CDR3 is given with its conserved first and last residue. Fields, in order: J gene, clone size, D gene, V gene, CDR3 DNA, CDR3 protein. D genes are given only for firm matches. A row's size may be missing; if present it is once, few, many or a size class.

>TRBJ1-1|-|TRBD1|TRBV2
TGTGCCAGCAGTGAATACGGGACAGGGAGCACTGAAGCTTTCTTT
CASSEYGTGSTEAFF
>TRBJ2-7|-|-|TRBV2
TGTGCCAGCTTGCGGGACTTCTCCTACGAGCAGTACTTC
CASLRDFSYEQYF
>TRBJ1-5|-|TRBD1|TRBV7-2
TGTGCCAGCAGCCTTATGACAGGGCAGCCCCAGCATTTT
CASSLMTGQPQHF
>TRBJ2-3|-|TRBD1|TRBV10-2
TGCGCCAGCAACCCCGATGATAAGGGGGCTTTTACAGATACGCAGTATTTT
CASNPDDKGAFTDTQYF
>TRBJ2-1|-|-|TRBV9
TGTGCCAGCAGCGTAGCTACGGGGGTAGGGCAGTTCTTC
CASSVATGVGQFF
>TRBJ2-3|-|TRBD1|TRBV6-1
TGTGCCAGCAGTGGTCAGGGGGGCACAGATACGCAGTATTTT
CASSGQGGTDTQYF
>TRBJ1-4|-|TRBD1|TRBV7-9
TGTGCCAGCAGCTTAGGTCAGGGGGCTGCTAATGAAAAACTGTTTTTT
CASSLGQGAANEKLFF
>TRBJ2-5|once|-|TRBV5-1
TGCGCCAGCAGCTTAGGGGCAGGGACACAAGAGACCCAGTACTTC
CASSLGAGTQETQYF
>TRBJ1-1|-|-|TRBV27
TGTGCCAGCAGTCAACAGCTGGACAGTAACGCTTTCTTT
CASSQQLDSNAFF
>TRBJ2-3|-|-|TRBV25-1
TGTGCCAGCAGTAAGGGGGTTTCGTCCACAGATACGCAGTATTTT
CASSKGVSSTDTQYF
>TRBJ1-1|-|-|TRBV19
TGTGCCAGTAGTACGGGGGGATATCCCGGACAGTTGAACACTGAAGCTTTCTTT
CASSTGGYPGQLNTEAFF
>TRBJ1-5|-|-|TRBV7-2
TGTGCCAGCAGCTTAGGGGCAGGCGTGGGCAATCAGCCCCAGCATTTT
CASSLGAGVGNQPQHF
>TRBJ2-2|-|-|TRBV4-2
TGTGCCAGCAGCCAAGTAAGGGACGGAGCGAACACCGGGGAGCTGTTTTTT
CASSQVRDGANTGELFF
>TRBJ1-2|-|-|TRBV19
TGTGCCAGTATAGAGGTGTCGGGGGAAGGCTACACCTTC
CASIEVSGEGYTF
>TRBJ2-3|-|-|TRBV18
TGTGCCAGCTCACCGGGAACCACGACGCAGTATTTT
CASSPGTTTQYF
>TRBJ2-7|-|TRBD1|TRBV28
TGTGCCAGCACCGCAGACAGGGGGCCTCCTTACGAGCAGTACTTC
CASTADRGPPYEQYF
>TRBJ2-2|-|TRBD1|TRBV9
TGTGCCAGCAGCGTAATGACAGGGGGTACCGGGGAGCTGTTTTTT
CASSVMTGGTGELFF
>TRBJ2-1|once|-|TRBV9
TGTGCCAGCAGCGTAGGAGGGAGCGGAGGATACAATGAGCAGTTCTTC
CASSVGGSGGYNEQFF
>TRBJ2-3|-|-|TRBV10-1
TGCGCCAGCAGTGAGTTTAAAGGAGGGAGCACAGATACGCAGTATTTT
CASSEFKGGSTDTQYF
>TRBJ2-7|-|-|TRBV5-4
TGTGCCAGCAGCGACCCTGGGGGCGAGCAGTACTTC
CASSDPGGEQYF
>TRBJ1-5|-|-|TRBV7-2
TGTGCCAGCAGCCCTAGGCGGGGCAATCAGCCCCAGCATTTT
CASSPRRGNQPQHF
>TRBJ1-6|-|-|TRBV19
TGTGCCAGTCAAGGCACACACGATTCACCCCTCCACTTT
CASQGTHDSPLHF
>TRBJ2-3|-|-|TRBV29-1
TGCAGCGTTGATCCTGGACTGGATACGCAGTATTTT
CSVDPGLDTQYF
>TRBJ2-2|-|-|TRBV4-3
TGCGCCAGCAGCCAACTAGATAACACCGGGGAGCTGTTTTTT
CASSQLDNTGELFF
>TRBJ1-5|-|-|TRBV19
TGTGCCAGTAGCGTCATCCGGGGGATCAATCAGCCCCAGCATTTT
CASSVIRGINQPQHF
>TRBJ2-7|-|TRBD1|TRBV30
TGTGCCTGGAACGCGGACAGGGGCTCCTACGAGCAGTACTTC
CAWNADRGSYEQYF
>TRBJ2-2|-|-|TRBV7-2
TGTGCCAGCAGCCCTTTCCGGACAGAGAACACCGGGGAGCTGTTTTTT
CASSPFRTENTGELFF
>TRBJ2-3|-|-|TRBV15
TGTGCCACCAGCAGAGACAGGGATCTCACAGATACGCAGTATTTT
CATSRDRDLTDTQYF
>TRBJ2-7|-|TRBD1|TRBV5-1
TGCGCCAGCAGCTTGGGACCGGGACAGACTACCTACGAGCAGTACTTC
CASSLGPGQTTYEQYF
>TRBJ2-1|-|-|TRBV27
TGTGCCAGCAGTTTTTGGGTTAGCAATGAGCAGTTCTTC
CASSFWVSNEQFF
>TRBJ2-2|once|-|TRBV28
TGTGCCAGCAGTTTCCATAACACCGGGGAGCTGTTTTTT
CASSFHNTGELFF
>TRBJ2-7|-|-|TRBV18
TGTGCCAGCTCACCAGGCGGGCCAGATTCCTACGAGCAGTACTTC
CASSPGGPDSYEQYF
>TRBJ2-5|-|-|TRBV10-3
TGTGCCATCAGTGAGTACTCATACGTCCAAGAGACCCAGTACTTC
CAISEYSYVQETQYF
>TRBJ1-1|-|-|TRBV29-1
TGCAGCGCCCCGGCGAGAAGGGGCACTGAAGCTTTCTTT
CSAPARRGTEAFF
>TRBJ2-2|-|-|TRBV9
TGTGCCAGCAGCGTAGCCTCCGGGAACACCGGGGAGCTGTTTTTT
CASSVASGNTGELFF
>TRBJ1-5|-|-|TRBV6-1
TGTGCCAGCAGTGAAGTAGGTTGGGGGGCTCTTCAGCCCCAGCATTTT
CASSEVGWGALQPQHF
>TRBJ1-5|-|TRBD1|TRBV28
TGTGCCAGCAGTGTCCAGGGGGCGCGGAATCAGCCCCAGCATTTT
CASSVQGARNQPQHF
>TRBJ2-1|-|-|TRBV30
TGTGCCTGGAAAAGAGGCGGAAATGAGCAGTTCTTC
CAWKRGGNEQFF
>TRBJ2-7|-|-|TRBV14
TGTGCCAGCAGCCAAGGTTGGGTGCAGTACTTC
CASSQGWVQYF
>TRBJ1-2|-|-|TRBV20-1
TGCAGTGCCCTTCAGGGCAATGGCTACACCTTC
CSALQGNGYTF
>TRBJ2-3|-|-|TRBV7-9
TGTGCCAGCAGCTTTTCCCGACTTGAGTCTAGCACAGATACGCAGTATTTT
CASSFSRLESSTDTQYF
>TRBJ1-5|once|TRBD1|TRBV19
TGTGCCAGTAGACCAGGGACAGTACTTAATCAGCCCCAGCATTTT
CASRPGTVLNQPQHF
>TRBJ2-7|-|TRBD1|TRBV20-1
TGCAGTGCTGGACAGGGATACGAGCAGTACTTC
CSAGQGYEQYF
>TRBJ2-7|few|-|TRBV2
TGTGCCACCCAACCCCCCCTTGACATCGACTACGAGCAGTACTTC
CATQPPLDIDYEQYF
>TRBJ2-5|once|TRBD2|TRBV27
TGTGCCAGCAGTTCCTACCTTAGCGGGGTCCAAGAGACCCAGTACTTC
CASSSYLSGVQETQYF
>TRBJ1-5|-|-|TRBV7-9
TGTGCCAGCAGCTTAGAAGAGTATCAGCCCCAGCATTTT
CASSLEEYQPQHF
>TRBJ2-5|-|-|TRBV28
TGTGCCAGCAGTTTCGGGGCTAGCCCGGTGGGTTACGGGGAGACCCAGTACTTC
CASSFGASPVGYGETQYF
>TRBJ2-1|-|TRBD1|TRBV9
TGTGCCAGCAGCTTAGACGGACAGGGAGAATACAATGAGCAGTTCTTC
CASSLDGQGEYNEQFF
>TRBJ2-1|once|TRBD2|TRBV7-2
TGTGCCAGCAGCGAAAGGACTAGTCTGAATGAGCAGTTCTTC
CASSERTSLNEQFF
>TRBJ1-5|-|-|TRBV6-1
TGTGCCAGCAAGTCGGGCACTTATAGCAATCAGCCCCAGCATTTT
CASKSGTYSNQPQHF
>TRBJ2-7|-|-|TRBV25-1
TGTGCCAGCAGTGATGATTGGAATTTCTACGAGCAGTACTTC
CASSDDWNFYEQYF